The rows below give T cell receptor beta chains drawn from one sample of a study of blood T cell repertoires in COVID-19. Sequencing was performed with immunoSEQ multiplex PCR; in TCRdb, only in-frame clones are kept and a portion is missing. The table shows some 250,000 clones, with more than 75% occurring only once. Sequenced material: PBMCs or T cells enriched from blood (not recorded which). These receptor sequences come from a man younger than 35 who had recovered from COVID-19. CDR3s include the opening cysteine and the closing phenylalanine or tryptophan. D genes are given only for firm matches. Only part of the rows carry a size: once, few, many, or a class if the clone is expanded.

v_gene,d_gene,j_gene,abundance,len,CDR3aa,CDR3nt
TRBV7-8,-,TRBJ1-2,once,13,CASSPAGGYGYTF,TGTGCCAGCAGCCCGGCGGGTGGATATGGCTACACCTTC
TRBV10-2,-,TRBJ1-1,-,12,CASSRQSTEAFF,TGCGCCAGCAGTAGACAGTCCACTGAAGCTTTCTTT
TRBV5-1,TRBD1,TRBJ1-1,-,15,CASSLEGQGWTEAFF,TGCGCCAGCAGCTTGGAGGGACAGGGGTGGACTGAAGCTTTCTTT
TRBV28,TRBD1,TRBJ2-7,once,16,CASSSPSGTGTYEQYF,TGTGCCAGCAGTTCTCCTTCCGGGACAGGGACGTACGAGCAGTACTTC
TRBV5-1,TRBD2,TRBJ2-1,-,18,CASSVASGGALYYNEQFF,TGCGCCAGCAGCGTAGCTAGCGGGGGGGCTCTTTACTACAATGAGCAGTTCTTC
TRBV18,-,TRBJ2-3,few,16,CASSPRTRTSTDTQYF,TGTGCCAGCTCACCCCGCACCAGGACTAGCACAGATACGCAGTATTTT
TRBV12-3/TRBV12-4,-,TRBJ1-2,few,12,CASSLQGYGYTF,TGTGCCAGCAGCCTCCAGGGTTACGGCTACACCTTC
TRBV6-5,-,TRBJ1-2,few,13,CASSQTAPYGYTF,TGTGCCAGCAGCCAGACAGCCCCCTATGGCTACACCTTC
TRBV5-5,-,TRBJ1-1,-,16,CASSFAPGHKKLEAFF,TGTGCCAGCAGCTTTGCCCCGGGACACAAAAAACTCGAAGCTTTCTTT
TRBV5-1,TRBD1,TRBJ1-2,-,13,CASSLNTGAGYTF,TGCGCCAGCAGCTTGAACACAGGGGCTGGCTACACCTTC
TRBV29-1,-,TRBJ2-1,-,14,CSAPGTPPRNEQFF,TGCAGCGCACCCGGGACACCTCCGCGGAATGAGCAGTTCTTC
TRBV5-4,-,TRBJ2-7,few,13,CASSDRLVGEQYF,TGTGCCAGCAGCGACCGACTAGTAGGCGAGCAGTACTTC
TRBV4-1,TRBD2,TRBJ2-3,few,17,CASSQVGREGGTDTQYF,TGCGCCAGCAGCCAAGTTGGGCGGGAGGGGGGCACAGATACGCAGTATTTT
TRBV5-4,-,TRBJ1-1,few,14,CASRDAGMNTEAFF,TGTGCCAGCAGGGATGCGGGTATGAACACTGAAGCTTTCTTT
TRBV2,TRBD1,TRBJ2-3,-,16,CASSLRTGWSTDTQYF,TGTGCCAGCAGTCTTAGGACAGGGTGGAGCACAGATACGCAGTATTTT
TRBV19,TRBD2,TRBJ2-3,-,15,CASRMSGRAIDTQYF,TGTGCCAGTAGGATGAGCGGGAGGGCCATAGATACGCAGTATTTT
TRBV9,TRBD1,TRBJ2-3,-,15,CASSADRADTDTQYF,TGTGCCAGCAGCGCCGACAGGGCCGACACAGATACGCAGTATTTT
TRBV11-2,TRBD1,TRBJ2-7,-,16,CASRPSGTGYTYEQYF,TGTGCCAGCAGACCGTCCGGGACAGGGTACACCTACGAGCAGTACTTC
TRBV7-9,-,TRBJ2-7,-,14,CASNRAGGSYEQYF,TGTGCCAGCAATCGGGCAGGGGGGTCCTACGAGCAGTACTTC
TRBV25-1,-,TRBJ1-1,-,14,CASTGGEMNTEAFF,TGTGCCAGCACGGGGGGCGAGATGAACACTGAAGCTTTCTTT
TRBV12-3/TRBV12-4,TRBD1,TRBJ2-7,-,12,CASSLHRGEQYF,TGTGCCAGCAGTTTACACAGGGGCGAGCAGTACTTC